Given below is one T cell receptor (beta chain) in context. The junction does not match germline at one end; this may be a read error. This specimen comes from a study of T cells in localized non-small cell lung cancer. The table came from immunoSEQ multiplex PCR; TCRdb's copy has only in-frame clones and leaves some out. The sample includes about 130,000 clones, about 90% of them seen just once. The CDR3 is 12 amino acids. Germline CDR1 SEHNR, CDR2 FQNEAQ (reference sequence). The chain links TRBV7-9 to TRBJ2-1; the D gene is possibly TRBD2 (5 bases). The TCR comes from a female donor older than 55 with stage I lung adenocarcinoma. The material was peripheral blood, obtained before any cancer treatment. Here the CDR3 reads CASSSGPQPGVF. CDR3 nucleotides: TGTGCCAGCAGCTCTGGCCCTCAACCCGGGGTCTTC. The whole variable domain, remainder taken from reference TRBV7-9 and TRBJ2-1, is DTGVSQNPRHKITKRGQNVTFRCDPISEHNRLYWYRQTLGQGPEFLTYFQNEAQLEKSRLLSDRFSAERPKGSFSTLEIQRTEQGDSAMYLCASSSGPQPGVFGPGTRLTVL.